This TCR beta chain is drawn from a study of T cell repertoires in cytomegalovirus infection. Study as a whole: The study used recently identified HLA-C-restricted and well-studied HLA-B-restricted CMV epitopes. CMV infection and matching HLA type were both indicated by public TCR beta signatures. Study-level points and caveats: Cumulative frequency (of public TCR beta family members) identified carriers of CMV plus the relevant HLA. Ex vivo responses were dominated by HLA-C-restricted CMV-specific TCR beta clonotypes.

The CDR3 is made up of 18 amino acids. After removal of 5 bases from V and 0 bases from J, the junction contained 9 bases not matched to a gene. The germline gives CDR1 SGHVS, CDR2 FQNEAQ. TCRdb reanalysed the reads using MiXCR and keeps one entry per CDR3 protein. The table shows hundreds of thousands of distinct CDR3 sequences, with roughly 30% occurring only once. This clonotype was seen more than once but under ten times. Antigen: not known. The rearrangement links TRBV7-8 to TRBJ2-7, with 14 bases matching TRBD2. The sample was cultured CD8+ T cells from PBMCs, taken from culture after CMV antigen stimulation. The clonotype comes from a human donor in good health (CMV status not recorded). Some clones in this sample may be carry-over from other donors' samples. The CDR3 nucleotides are TGTGCCAGCAGCGGGGGGACTAGCGGGGGCCAAAGCTCCTACGAGCAGTACTTC. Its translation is CASSGGTSGGQSSYEQYF.